The rows below give T cell receptor beta chains drawn from one sample of a study of T-cell memory formation after mild COVID-19. MiXCR, applied by TCRdb to the 5' RACE reads, yields one record per CDR3 protein. The data show 550,000 to 700,000 distinct CDR3 sequences, with roughly 17% seen just once and about 7.5% held by the top ten. Sequencing was done on a sample of PBMCs or a T cell subset sorted from them (not recorded which). Receptors originate from an adult woman who had mild COVID-19 (a few samples of this study predate the infection). Cell type and time point are not known. The CDR3 runs from the conserved cysteine through the conserved F or W. The order of the fields is V gene, J gene, clone size, D gene, CDR3 protein, CDR3 DNA. A D gene is named only where the DNA matches it firmly. Clone size appears in some rows only: once, few, many, or a class for an expanded clone.

TRBV6-6	TRBJ2-2	NA	NA	CATQQYGTGELFF	TGTGCCACCCAACAATACGGCACCGGGGAGCTGTTTTTT
TRBV27	TRBJ2-7	NA	NA	CASSLSTVTGEQYF	TGTGCCAGCAGTTTATCCACAGTGACGGGGGAGCAGTACTTC
TRBV9	TRBJ2-3	NA	NA	CASSGDPTDTQYF	TGTGCCAGCAGCGGGGACCCCACAGATACGCAGTATTTT
TRBV12-3/TRBV12-4	TRBJ2-7	NA	TRBD2	CASSLNDASGVGYEQYF	TGTGCCAGCAGCTTGAACGATGCTAGCGGGGTAGGCTACGAGCAGTACTTC
TRBV12-3/TRBV12-4	TRBJ2-3	few	NA	CASSLATGTTDTQYF	TGTGCCAGCAGTTTAGCAACAGGTACCACAGATACGCAGTATTTT
TRBV6-2/TRBV6-3	TRBJ2-3	few	TRBD2	CASAGLTMTQYF	TGTGCCAGCGCGGGACTAACGATGACGCAGTATTTT
TRBV19	TRBJ1-5	once	NA	CASSSPPGVRISQPQHF	TGTGCCAGTAGTAGCCCACCCGGGGTCAGGATCAGTCAGCCCCAGCATTTT
TRBV5-4	TRBJ1-2	NA	NA	CASSLDDSYGYTF	TGTGCCAGCAGCTTGGATGACAGCTATGGCTACACCTTC
TRBV12-3/TRBV12-4	TRBJ2-3	NA	TRBD2	CASESDPGLAGGEGTDTQYF	TGTGCCAGCGAGTCCGACCCGGGACTAGCGGGAGGGGAGGGCACAGATACGCAGTATTTT
TRBV7-8	TRBJ1-2	few	NA	CASSPSRVFYGYTF	TGTGCCAGCAGCCCCAGTAGGGTCTTCTATGGCTACACCTTC
TRBV15	TRBJ2-7	many	NA	CATSIGSPYEQYF	TGTGCCACCAGCATCGGAAGTCCTTACGAGCAGTACTTC
TRBV6-2/TRBV6-3	TRBJ2-2	few	TRBD1	CASSSTGGVYTGELFF	TGTGCCAGCAGTTCGACAGGGGGAGTATACACCGGGGAGCTGTTTTTT
TRBV29-1	TRBJ1-2	NA	NA	CSVEDTTDPPHGYTF	TGCAGCGTTGAAGATACCACTGATCCTCCCCACGGCTACACCTTC
TRBV20-1	TRBJ1-1	NA	NA	CSARDLRRGVSTEAFF	TGCAGTGCTAGAGATCTTCGACGGGGGGTGAGCACTGAAGCTTTCTTT
TRBV19	TRBJ2-1	NA	TRBD2	CASSISGTSGGAYNEQFF	TGTGCCAGTAGTATATCGGGGACTAGCGGGGGGGCCTACAATGAGCAGTTCTTC
TRBV6-1	TRBJ1-2	NA	NA	CASSEEVAGVRGYTF	TGTGCCAGCAGTGAAGAGGTAGCAGGAGTTCGTGGCTACACCTTC
TRBV6-2/TRBV6-3	TRBJ1-5	NA	NA	CASSYVTSNQPQHF	TGTGCCAGCAGTTACGTTACAAGCAATCAGCCCCAGCATTTT
TRBV7-9	TRBJ2-1	NA	TRBD2	CASSLGLAGADNEQFF	TGTGCCAGCAGCTTAGGACTAGCGGGAGCCGACAATGAGCAGTTCTTC
TRBV5-1	TRBJ2-3	many	NA	CASSLGRGRPRTDTQYF	TGCGCCAGCAGCTTAGGCAGGGGCCGACCCCGCACAGATACGCAGTATTTT
TRBV7-9	TRBJ1-2	few	TRBD1	CASRRTGQGNYGYTF	TGTGCCAGCAGACGTACGGGACAGGGGAACTATGGCTACACCTTC
TRBV7-6	TRBJ2-7	NA	NA	CASSLADIYEQYF	TGTGCCAGCAGCTTAGCGGACATCTACGAGCAGTACTTC
TRBV5-1	TRBJ2-1	many	TRBD2	CASSQTSGGFNEQFF	TGCGCCAGCAGCCAAACTAGCGGGGGGTTCAATGAGCAGTTCTTC
TRBV20-1	TRBJ1-2	few	NA	CSARDPRSNYGYTF	TGCAGTGCTAGAGATCCCCGCAGTAACTATGGCTACACCTTC
TRBV7-2	TRBJ1-2	NA	NA	CASSLEGESYGYTF	TGTGCCAGCAGCTTAGAAGGGGAGAGCTATGGCTACACCTTC
TRBV5-1	TRBJ1-5	few	NA	CASRYDSNQPQHF	TGCGCCAGCAGGTACGACTCCAATCAGCCCCAGCATTTT
TRBV6-2/TRBV6-3	TRBJ2-1	many	NA	CASSLGPGVPYNEQFF	TGTGCCAGCAGTTTAGGGCCGGGTGTCCCCTACAATGAGCAGTTCTTC
TRBV7-9	TRBJ2-1	NA	NA	CASSLKDEQFF	TGTGCCAGCAGCCTCAAGGATGAGCAGTTCTTC
TRBV18	TRBJ2-1	few	TRBD2	CASSPSLAGGNEQFF	TGTGCCAGCTCACCGTCGCTAGCGGGGGGAAATGAGCAGTTCTTC
TRBV18	TRBJ1-4	NA	TRBD1	CASSRQGLNEKLFF	TGTGCCAGCTCACGACAGGGACTAAATGAAAAACTGTTTTTT
TRBV4-3	TRBJ2-2	NA	TRBD2	CASSLARGLAGLNTGELFF	TGCGCCAGCAGCCTTGCGCGGGGACTAGCGGGATTAAACACCGGGGAGCTGTTTTTT
TRBV4-1	TRBJ2-5	NA	TRBD2	CASSQDGQRGGDETQYF	TGCGCCAGCAGCCAAGACGGCCAGCGGGGGGGCGATGAGACCCAGTACTTC
TRBV7-9	TRBJ2-7	few	TRBD2	CAGLQAGDVYEQYF	TGTGCCGGCCTTCAGGCGGGAGATGTTTACGAGCAGTACTTC
TRBV6-5	TRBJ1-2	few	NA	CASSGSFYGYTF	TGTGCCAGCTCCGGCAGCTTCTATGGCTACACCTTC
TRBV5-6	TRBJ2-3	many	TRBD2	CASSLASGGPDTQYF	TGTGCCAGCAGCTTGGCGTCGGGAGGGCCAGATACGCAGTATTTT
TRBV5-6	TRBJ1-4	NA	NA	CASSPRRDGYEKLFF	TGTGCCAGCAGCCCCCGTCGGGACGGATATGAAAAACTGTTTTTT
TRBV4-1	TRBJ1-5	few	NA	CASSHQAYSNQPQHF	TGCGCCAGCAGCCATCAGGCATATAGCAATCAGCCCCAGCATTTT
TRBV5-1	TRBJ2-1	few	NA	CASSLEGRLREQFF	TGCGCCAGCAGCTTGGAGGGACGACTACGTGAGCAGTTCTTC
TRBV7-2	TRBJ2-3	few	TRBD2	CASSLGGRASTDTQYF	TGTGCCAGCAGCTTAGGGGGGAGGGCCAGCACAGATACGCAGTATTTT
TRBV10-3	TRBJ2-7	many	TRBD2	CATWETSGITYEQYF	TGTGCCACCTGGGAGACTAGCGGGATAACCTACGAGCAGTACTTC
TRBV15	TRBJ2-7	NA	NA	CATSRTDRASDEQYF	TGTGCCACCAGCAGGACCGACAGAGCTTCCGACGAGCAGTACTTC
TRBV6-2/TRBV6-3	TRBJ2-1	few	NA	CASSYVSGSYNEQFF	TGTGCCAGCAGTTACGTTTCAGGGTCCTACAATGAGCAGTTCTTC
TRBV5-1	TRBJ1-1	few	NA	CASSLFRETEAFF	TGCGCCAGCAGCTTGTTTCGGGAGACTGAAGCTTTCTTT
TRBV6-5	TRBJ1-1	few	NA	CASSYGETEAFF	TGTGCCAGCAGTTATGGGGAAACTGAAGCTTTCTTT
TRBV7-2	TRBJ1-2	NA	TRBD1	CASSLGDRGRLDYGYTF	TGTGCCAGCAGCTTAGGAGACAGGGGGCGCCTCGACTATGGCTACACCTTC
TRBV20-1	TRBJ1-1	few	NA	CSGHSYDTEAFF	TGCAGTGGGCACAGTTATGACACTGAAGCTTTCTTT
TRBV7-2	TRBJ2-1	NA	NA	CASSLVPSAPNEQFF	TGTGCCAGCAGCTTAGTCCCCTCTGCCCCCAATGAGCAGTTCTTC
TRBV7-9	TRBJ1-1	NA	NA	CASSPRETVREEAFF	TGTGCCAGCAGCCCCCGGGAGACTGTGAGGGAGGAAGCTTTCTTT
TRBV29-1	TRBJ1-1	few	NA	CSVRDGPNTEAFF	TGCAGCGTTAGGGACGGACCGAACACTGAAGCTTTCTTT